A selection of T cell receptor beta chains follows, all from one sample in a study of beta chain features in type 1 diabetes. TCRdb's table, derived via immunoSEQ multiplex PCR, lists solely in-frame clones and lacks some. The sample lists 200,000 to 250,000 clones, 25% to 30% occurring once. Sequencing was carried out using central memory CD4+ T cells from blood. Receptors originate from a man in his thirties or forties in good health. The CDR3 runs from the conserved cysteine through the conserved F or W. The D gene is left open where the match is weak. Size is stated for part of the rows, as once, few or many counts, or as a class when the clone is expanded.

v_gene: TRBV7-2
d_gene: .
abundance: few
j_gene: TRBJ2-3
CDR3nt: TGTGCCAGCAGCCCTTTGGGAAGCAGGGCAGATACGCAGTATTTT
CDR3aa: CASSPLGSRADTQYF

v_gene: TRBV5-4
d_gene: TRBD1
abundance: few
j_gene: TRBJ1-2
CDR3nt: TGTGCCAGCAGCTTGAAGGGGGCCTCTGGCTACACCTTC
CDR3aa: CASSLKGASGYTF

v_gene: TRBV18
d_gene: TRBD1
abundance: few
j_gene: TRBJ2-5
CDR3nt: TGTGCCAGCTCAGTCCAGCGGGACAGGGGACACCAAGAGACCCAGTACTTC
CDR3aa: CASSVQRDRGHQETQYF

v_gene: TRBV30
d_gene: TRBD1
abundance: few
j_gene: TRBJ2-7
CDR3nt: TGTGCCTGGAGTGTAGGGACAGGGCTCGAGCAGTACTTC
CDR3aa: CAWSVGTGLEQYF

v_gene: TRBV19
d_gene: .
abundance: .
j_gene: TRBJ2-5
CDR3nt: TGTGCCAGTAGTAAGAACAGGGATGAGACCCAGTACTTC
CDR3aa: CASSKNRDETQYF

v_gene: TRBV7-9
d_gene: .
abundance: .
j_gene: TRBJ1-4
CDR3nt: TGTGCCAGCAACTACAAGACTAATGAAAAACTGTTTTTT
CDR3aa: CASNYKTNEKLFF

v_gene: TRBV19
d_gene: .
abundance: .
j_gene: TRBJ1-5
CDR3nt: TGTGCCAGTAGCCAATCCCGGGCCCAGCATTTT
CDR3aa: CASSQSRAQHF

v_gene: TRBV7-2
d_gene: .
abundance: once
j_gene: TRBJ2-5
CDR3nt: TGTGCCAGCAGCTTCGGGGGCTCGTACCAAGAGACCCAGTACTTC
CDR3aa: CASSFGGSYQETQYF

v_gene: TRBV2
d_gene: .
abundance: few
j_gene: TRBJ2-4
CDR3nt: TGTGCCAGCAGTGAAAGTAACCTCCAAAACATTCAGTACTTC
CDR3aa: CASSESNLQNIQYF

v_gene: TRBV27
d_gene: .
abundance: few
j_gene: TRBJ2-1
CDR3nt: TGTGCCAGCAGCTCCGGAGGGAATCCAGGGACAGAGCAGTTCTTC
CDR3aa: CASSSGGNPGTEQFF

v_gene: TRBV27
d_gene: .
abundance: .
j_gene: TRBJ2-5
CDR3nt: TGTGCCAGCAGTACCAGGTTCCAAGAGACCCAGTACTTC
CDR3aa: CASSTRFQETQYF

v_gene: TRBV18
d_gene: TRBD2
abundance: few
j_gene: TRBJ2-1
CDR3nt: TGTGCCAGCTCACCACAGAGCGGGGGTTACAATGAGCAGTTCTTC
CDR3aa: CASSPQSGGYNEQFF

v_gene: TRBV4-3
d_gene: TRBD1
abundance: few
j_gene: TRBJ2-7
CDR3nt: TGCGCCAGCAGACAAGGACAGGCTCAGGGCGAGCAGTACTTC
CDR3aa: CASRQGQAQGEQYF

v_gene: TRBV7-2
d_gene: .
abundance: .
j_gene: TRBJ2-7
CDR3nt: TGTGCCAGCAGCCCCACACCGGGATACGAGCAGTACTTC
CDR3aa: CASSPTPGYEQYF

v_gene: TRBV20-1
d_gene: .
abundance: few
j_gene: TRBJ2-5
CDR3nt: TGCAGTGCTAGAGGGGAAGAGACCCAGTACTTC
CDR3aa: CSARGEETQYF

v_gene: TRBV5-4
d_gene: TRBD2
abundance: .
j_gene: TRBJ2-1
CDR3nt: TGTGCCAGCAGCTTGGGGGCTAGCGGCTCCTACAATGAGCAGTTCTTC
CDR3aa: CASSLGASGSYNEQFF

v_gene: TRBV14
d_gene: .
abundance: many
j_gene: TRBJ2-6
CDR3nt: TGTGCCACCTCGCGAGGAGACTCTGGGGCCAACGTCCTGACTTTC
CDR3aa: CATSRGDSGANVLTF

v_gene: TRBV7-2
d_gene: TRBD1
abundance: .
j_gene: TRBJ1-5
CDR3nt: TGTGCCAGCAGCTTTTTCCAAGGGGGCCATCAGCCCCAGCATTTT
CDR3aa: CASSFFQGGHQPQHF

v_gene: TRBV30
d_gene: TRBD2
abundance: .
j_gene: TRBJ2-4
CDR3nt: TGTGCCTGGAGACTAGCGGGGGCCAAAAACATTCAGTACTTC
CDR3aa: CAWRLAGAKNIQYF

v_gene: TRBV7-2
d_gene: .
abundance: .
j_gene: TRBJ1-2
CDR3nt: TGTGCCAGCAGCGTCCCCCTGGCGTATGGCTACACCTTC
CDR3aa: CASSVPLAYGYTF

v_gene: TRBV4-2
d_gene: TRBD1
abundance: few
j_gene: TRBJ1-2
CDR3nt: TGTGCCAGCAGCCAAGACCTTGGGACAGGGAGGAATGGCTACACCTTC
CDR3aa: CASSQDLGTGRNGYTF

v_gene: TRBV5-6
d_gene: TRBD2
abundance: .
j_gene: TRBJ2-5
CDR3nt: TGTGCCAGCAGCCGAAGGACTAGCGGGACCGCCCAAGAGACCCAGTACTTC
CDR3aa: CASSRRTSGTAQETQYF